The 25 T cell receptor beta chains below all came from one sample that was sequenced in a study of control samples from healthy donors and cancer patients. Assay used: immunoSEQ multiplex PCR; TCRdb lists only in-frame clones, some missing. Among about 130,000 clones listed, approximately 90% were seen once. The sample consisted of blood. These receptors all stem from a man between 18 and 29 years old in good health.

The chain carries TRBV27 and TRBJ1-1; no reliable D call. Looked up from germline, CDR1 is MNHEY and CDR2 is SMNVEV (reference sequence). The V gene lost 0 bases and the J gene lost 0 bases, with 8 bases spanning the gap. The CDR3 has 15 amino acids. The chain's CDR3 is CASSLSRELNTEAFF. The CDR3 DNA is TGTGCCAGCAGTTTATCGCGAGAGTTGAACACTGAAGCTTTCTTT.

The CDR3 spells CASSKMTKNQETQYF. The DNA for the CDR3 is TGTGCCAGCAGCAAAATGACGAAAAACCAAGAGACCCAGTACTTC. V and J are TRBV21-1 and TRBJ2-5. TRBV21-1 is a pseudogene locus. The CDR3 has 15 amino acids.

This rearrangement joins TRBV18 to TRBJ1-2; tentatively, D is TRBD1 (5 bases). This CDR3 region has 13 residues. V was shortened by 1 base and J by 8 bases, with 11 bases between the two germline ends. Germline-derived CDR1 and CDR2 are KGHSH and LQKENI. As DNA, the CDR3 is TGTGCCAGCTCACCACTGGTAGGGGACGGCTACACCTTC. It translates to CASSPLVGDGYTF.

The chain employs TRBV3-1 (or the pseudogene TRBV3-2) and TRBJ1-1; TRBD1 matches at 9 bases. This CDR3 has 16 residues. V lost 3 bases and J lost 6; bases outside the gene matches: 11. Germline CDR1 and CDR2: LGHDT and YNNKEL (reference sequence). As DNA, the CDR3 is TGTGCCAGCAGCCACAGAACAGGGGGCAAGTACGCTGAAGCTTTCTTT. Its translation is CASSHRTGGKYAEAFF.

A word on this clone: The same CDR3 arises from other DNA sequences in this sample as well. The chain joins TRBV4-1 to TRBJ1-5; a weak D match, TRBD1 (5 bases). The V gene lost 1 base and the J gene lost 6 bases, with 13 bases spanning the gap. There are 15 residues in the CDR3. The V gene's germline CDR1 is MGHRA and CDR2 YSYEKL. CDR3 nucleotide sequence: TGCGCCAGCAGCCAAGGGGGGACGGGGAGTCAGCCCCAGCATTTT. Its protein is CASSQGGTGSQPQHF.

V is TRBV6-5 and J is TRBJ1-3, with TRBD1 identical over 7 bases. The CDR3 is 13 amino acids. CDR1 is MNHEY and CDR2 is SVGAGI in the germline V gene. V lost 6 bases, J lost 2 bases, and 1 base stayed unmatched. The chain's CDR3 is CASSGQAGNTIYF. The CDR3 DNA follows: TGTGCCAGCAGCGGACAGGCTGGAAACACCATATATTTT.

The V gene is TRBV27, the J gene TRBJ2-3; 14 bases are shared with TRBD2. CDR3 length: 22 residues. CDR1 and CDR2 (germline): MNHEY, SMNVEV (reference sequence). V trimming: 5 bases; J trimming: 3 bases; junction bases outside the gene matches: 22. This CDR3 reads CASSTSRLAGGTKSGYTDTQYF. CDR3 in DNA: TGTGCCAGCAGTACGTCACGACTAGCGGGGGGGACCAAGAGCGGATATACAGATACGCAGTATTTT.

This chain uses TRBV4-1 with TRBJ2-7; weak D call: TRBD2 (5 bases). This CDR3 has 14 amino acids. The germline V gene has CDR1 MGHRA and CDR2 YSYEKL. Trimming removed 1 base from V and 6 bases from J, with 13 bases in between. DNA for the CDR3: TGCGCCAGCAGCCAAGTTACCTCGAGGGCCGAGCAGTACTTC. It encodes CASSQVTSRAEQYF.

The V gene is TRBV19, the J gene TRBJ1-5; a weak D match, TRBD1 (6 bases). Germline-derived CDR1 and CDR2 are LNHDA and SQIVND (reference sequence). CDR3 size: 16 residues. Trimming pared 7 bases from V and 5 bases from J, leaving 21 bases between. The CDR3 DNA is TGTGCCAGTACCATAGGGGAGGGGGAGGGTTATCAGCCCCAGCATTTT. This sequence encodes CASTIGEGEGYQPQHF.

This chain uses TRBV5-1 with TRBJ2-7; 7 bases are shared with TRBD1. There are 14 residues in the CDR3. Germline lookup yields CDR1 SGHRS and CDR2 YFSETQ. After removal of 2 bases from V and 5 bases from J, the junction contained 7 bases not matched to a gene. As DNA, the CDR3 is TGCGCCAGCAGCTTAGGGGGCGAGAAAGACGAGCAGTACTTC. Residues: CASSLGGEKDEQYF.

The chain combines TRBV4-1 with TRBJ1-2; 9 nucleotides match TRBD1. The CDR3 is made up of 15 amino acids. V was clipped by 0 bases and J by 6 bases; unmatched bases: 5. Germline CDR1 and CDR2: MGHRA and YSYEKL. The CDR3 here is CASSQDGTGWDGYTF. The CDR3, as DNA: TGCGCCAGCAGCCAAGACGGGACAGGGTGGGATGGCTACACCTTC.

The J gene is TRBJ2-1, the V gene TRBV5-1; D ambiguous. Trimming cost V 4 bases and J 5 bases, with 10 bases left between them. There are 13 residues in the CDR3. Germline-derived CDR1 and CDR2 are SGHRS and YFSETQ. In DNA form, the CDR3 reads TGCGCCAGCAGCCCCTTAGGACACAATGAGCAGTTCTTC. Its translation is CASSPLGHNEQFF.

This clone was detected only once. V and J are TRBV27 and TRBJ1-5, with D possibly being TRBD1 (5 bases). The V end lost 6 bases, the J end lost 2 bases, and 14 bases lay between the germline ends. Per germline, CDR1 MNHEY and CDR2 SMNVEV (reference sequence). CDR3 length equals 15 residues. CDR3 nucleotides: TGTGCCAGCAGAGCTCCCGGGGCCGGCAATCAGCCCCAGCATTTT. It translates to CASRAPGAGNQPQHF.

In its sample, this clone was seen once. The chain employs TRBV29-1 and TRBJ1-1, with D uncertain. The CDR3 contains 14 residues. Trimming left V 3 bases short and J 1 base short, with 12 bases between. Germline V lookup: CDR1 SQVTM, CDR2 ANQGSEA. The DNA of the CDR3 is TGCAGCGTTGATATGACGACTACGAACACTGAAGCTTTCTTT. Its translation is CSVDMTTTNTEAFF.

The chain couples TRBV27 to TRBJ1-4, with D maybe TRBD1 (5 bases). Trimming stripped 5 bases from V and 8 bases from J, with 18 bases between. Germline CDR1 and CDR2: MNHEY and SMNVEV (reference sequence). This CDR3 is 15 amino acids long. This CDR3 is CASSPRDLWDEKLFF. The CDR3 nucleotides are TGTGCCAGCAGTCCCCGGGACCTGTGGGACGAAAAACTGTTTTTT.

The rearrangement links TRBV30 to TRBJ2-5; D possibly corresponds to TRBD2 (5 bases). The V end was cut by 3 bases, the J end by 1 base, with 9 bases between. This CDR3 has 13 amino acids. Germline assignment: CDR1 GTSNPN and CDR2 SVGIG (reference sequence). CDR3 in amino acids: CAWRERPQETQYF. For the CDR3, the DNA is TGTGCCTGGAGAGAGCGGCCCCAAGAGACCCAGTACTTC.

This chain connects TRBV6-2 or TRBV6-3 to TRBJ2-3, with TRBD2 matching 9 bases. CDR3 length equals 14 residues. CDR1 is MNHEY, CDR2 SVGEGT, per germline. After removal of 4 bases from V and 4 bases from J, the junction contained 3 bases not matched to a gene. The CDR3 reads CASSSRGGPDTQYF. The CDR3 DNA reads TGTGCCAGCAGTTCGCGGGGGGGCCCAGATACGCAGTATTTT.

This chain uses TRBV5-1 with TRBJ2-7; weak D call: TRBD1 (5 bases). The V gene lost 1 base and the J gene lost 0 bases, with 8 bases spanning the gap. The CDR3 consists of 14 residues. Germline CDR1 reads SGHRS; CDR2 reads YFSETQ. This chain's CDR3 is CASSLRTSSYEQYF. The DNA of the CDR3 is TGCGCCAGCAGCTTGCGGACATCCTCCTACGAGCAGTACTTC.

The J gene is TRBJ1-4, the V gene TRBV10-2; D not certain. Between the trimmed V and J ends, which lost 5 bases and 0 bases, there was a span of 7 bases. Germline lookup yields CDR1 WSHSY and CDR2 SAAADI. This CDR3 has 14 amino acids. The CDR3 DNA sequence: TGCGCCAGCAGTTCCGCAGCAACTAATGAAAAACTGTTTTTT. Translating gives CASSSAATNEKLFF.

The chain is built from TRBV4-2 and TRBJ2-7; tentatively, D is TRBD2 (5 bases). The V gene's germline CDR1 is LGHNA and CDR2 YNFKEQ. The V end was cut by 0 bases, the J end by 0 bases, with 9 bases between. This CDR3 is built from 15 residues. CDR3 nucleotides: TGTGCCAGCAGCCAAGACGCGGGTTCCTCCTACGAGCAGTACTTC. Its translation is CASSQDAGSSYEQYF.

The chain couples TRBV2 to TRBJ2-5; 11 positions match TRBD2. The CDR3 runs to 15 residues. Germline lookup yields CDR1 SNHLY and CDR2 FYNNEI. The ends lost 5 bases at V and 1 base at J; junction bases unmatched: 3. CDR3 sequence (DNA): TGTGCCAGCAGTCCTAGCGGGGGGCCCCAAGAGACCCAGTACTTC. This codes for CASSPSGGPQETQYF.

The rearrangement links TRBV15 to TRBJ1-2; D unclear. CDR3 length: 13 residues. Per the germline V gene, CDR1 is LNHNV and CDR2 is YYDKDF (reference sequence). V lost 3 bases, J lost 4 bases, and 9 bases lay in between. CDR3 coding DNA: TGTGCCACCAGCAGGGACGGACGCTATGGCTACACCTTC. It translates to CATSRDGRYGYTF.

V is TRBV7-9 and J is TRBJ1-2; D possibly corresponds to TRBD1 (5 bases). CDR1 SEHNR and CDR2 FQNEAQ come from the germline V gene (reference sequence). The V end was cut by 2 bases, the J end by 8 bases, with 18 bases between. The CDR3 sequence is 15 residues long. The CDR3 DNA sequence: TGTGCCAGCAGCTTATGGGGGGAGTTGAACGGCGGCTACACCTTC. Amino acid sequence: CASSLWGELNGGYTF. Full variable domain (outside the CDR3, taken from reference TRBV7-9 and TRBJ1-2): DTGVSQNPRHKITKRGQNVTFRCDPISEHNRLYWYRQTLGQGPEFLTYFQNEAQLEKSRLLSDRFSAERPKGSFSTLEIQRTEQGDSAMYLCASSLWGELNGGYTFGSGTRLTVV.

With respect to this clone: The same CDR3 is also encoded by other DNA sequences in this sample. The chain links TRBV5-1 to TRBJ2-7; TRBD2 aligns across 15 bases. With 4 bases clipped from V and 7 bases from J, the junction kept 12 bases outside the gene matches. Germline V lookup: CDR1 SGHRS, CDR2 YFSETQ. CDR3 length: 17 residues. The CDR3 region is CASSPIGLAGGPGEQYF. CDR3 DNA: TGCGCCAGCAGCCCGATTGGACTAGCGGGGGGGCCAGGGGAGCAGTACTTC.

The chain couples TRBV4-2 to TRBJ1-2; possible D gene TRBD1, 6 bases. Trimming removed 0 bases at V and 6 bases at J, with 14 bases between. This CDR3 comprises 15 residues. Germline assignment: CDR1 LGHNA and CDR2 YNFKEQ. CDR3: CASSQEDGQGNGYTF. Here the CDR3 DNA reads TGTGCCAGCAGCCAAGAGGATGGGCAGGGGAATGGCTACACCTTC.